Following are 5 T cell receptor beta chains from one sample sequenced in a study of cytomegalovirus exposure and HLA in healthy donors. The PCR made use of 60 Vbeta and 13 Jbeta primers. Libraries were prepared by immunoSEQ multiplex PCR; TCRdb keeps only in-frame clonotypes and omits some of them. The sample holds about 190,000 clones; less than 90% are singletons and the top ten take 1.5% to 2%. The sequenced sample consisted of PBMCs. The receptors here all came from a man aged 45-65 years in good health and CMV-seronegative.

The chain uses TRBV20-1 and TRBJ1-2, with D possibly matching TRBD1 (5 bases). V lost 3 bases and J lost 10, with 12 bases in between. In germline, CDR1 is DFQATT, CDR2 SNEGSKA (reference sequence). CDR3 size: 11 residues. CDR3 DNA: TGCAGTGCTAGGATCGAACAGGTCTACACCTTC. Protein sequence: CSARIEQVYTF.

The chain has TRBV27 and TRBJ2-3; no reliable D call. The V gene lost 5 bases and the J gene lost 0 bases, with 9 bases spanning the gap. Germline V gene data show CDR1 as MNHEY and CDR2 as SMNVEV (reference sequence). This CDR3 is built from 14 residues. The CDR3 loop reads CASSPFLSTDTQYF. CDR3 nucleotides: TGTGCCAGCAGTCCCTTCCTCAGCACAGATACGCAGTATTTT.

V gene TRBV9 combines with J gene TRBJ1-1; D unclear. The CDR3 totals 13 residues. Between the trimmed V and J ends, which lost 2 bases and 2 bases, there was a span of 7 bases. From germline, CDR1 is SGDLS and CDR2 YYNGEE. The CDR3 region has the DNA TGTGCCAGCAGCGTTGGTACAAACACTGAAGCTTTCTTT. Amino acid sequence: CASSVGTNTEAFF. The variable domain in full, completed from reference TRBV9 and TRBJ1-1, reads DSGVTQTPKHLITATGQRVTLRCSPRSGDLSVYWYQQSLDQGLQFLIQYYNGEERAKGNILERFSAQQFPDLHSELNLSSLELGDSALYFCASSVGTNTEAFFGQGTRLTVV.

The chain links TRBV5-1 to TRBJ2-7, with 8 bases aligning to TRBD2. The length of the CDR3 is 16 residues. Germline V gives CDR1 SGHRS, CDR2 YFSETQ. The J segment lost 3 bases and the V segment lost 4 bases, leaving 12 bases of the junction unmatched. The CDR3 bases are TGCGCCAGCAGCGCTGAACCCAACCGGGGGGGCTACGAGCAGTACTTC. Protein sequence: CASSAEPNRGGYEQYF.

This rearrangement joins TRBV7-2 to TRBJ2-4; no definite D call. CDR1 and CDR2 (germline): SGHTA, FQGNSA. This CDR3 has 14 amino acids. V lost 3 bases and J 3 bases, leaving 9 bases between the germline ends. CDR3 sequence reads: CASSLRGYKNIQYF. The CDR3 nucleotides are TGTGCCAGCAGCTTGAGAGGCTACAAAAACATTCAGTACTTC.